This T cell receptor (beta chain) emerged from a study of T cells in Graves' hyperthyroidism and ophthalmopathy. Findings and limits, study-wide: From stable hyperthyroidism, ophthalmopathy was separated by a 13 V-J model.

There are 12 residues in the CDR3. Trimming shortened V by 0 bases and J by 8 bases, and 8 bases separated the two germline ends. CDR1 GTSNPN and CDR2 SVGIG come from the germline V gene (reference sequence). This clonotype has at least ten counts. The antigen is unknown. Regions amplified from RNA transcripts were the TCR beta CDR3 regions. A first-round RT-PCR of the TCR CDR3 used the HTBI primer set. TCRdb analysed the multiplex PCR reads with MiXCR anew, one entry per CDR3 protein. This table has some 770,000 distinct CDR3 sequences, roughly 15% appearing once. The sequenced sample consisted of blood. V usage is TRBV30 and J usage is TRBJ2-1, with D perhaps matching TRBD1 (5 bases). The source of this sequence is a man aged 18 to 29 with Graves' hyperthyroidism. The CDR3 reads CAWSVQVDEQFF. The CDR3 coding sequence is TGTGCCTGGAGTGTACAGGTGGATGAGCAGTTCTTC.